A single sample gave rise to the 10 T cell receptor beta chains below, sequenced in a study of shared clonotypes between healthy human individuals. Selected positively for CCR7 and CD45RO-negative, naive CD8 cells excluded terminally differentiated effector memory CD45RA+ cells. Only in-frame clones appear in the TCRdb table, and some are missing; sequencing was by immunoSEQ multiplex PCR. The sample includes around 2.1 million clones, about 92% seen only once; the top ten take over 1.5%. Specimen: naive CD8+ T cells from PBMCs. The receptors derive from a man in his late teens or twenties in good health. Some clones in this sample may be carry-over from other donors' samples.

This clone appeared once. The CDR3 DNA sequence: TGTGCCAGCTCACCTGAAAGGGAGGTTAGCAATCAGCCCCAGCATTTT. Its translation: CASSPEREVSNQPQHF. The chain carries TRBV18 and TRBJ1-5; D is unresolved. V shed 3 bases and J shed 0 bases, with 12 bases lying between them. This CDR3 has 16 residues. Germline V lookup: CDR1 KGHSH, CDR2 LQKENI. Variable domain in full (rest from reference TRBV18 and TRBJ1-5): NAGVMQNPRHLVRRRGQEARLRCSPMKGHSHVYWYRQLPEEGLKFMVYLQKENIIDESGMPKERFSAEFPKEGPSILRIQQVVRGDSAAYFCASSPEREVSNQPQHFGDGTRLSIL.

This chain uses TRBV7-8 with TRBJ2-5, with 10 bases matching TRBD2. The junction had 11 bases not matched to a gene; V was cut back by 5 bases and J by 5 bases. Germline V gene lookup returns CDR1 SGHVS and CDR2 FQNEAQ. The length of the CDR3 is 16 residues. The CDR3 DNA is TGTGCCAGCAGCCTGGCGCTAGCGGGAGTCGTGGAGACCCAGTACTTC. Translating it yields CASSLALAGVVETQYF.

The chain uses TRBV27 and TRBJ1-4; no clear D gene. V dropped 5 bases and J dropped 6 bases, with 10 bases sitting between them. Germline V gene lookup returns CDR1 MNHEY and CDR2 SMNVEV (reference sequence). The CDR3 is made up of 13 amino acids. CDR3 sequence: CASSPQTHEKLFF. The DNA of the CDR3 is TGTGCCAGCAGTCCCCAGACGCATGAAAAACTGTTTTTT.

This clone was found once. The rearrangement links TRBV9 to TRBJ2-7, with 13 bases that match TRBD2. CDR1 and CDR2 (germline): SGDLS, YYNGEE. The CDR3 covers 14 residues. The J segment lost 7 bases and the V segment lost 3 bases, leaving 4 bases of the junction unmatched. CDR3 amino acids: CASSDGTSGTEQYF. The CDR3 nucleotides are TGTGCCAGCAGCGACGGGACTAGCGGGACTGAGCAGTACTTC.

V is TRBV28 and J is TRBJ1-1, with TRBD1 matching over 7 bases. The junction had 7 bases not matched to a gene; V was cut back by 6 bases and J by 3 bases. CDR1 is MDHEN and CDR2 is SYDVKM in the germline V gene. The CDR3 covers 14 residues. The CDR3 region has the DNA TGTGCCAGCAGACGGGACAGCGACGACACTGAAGCTTTCTTT. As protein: CASRRDSDDTEAFF.

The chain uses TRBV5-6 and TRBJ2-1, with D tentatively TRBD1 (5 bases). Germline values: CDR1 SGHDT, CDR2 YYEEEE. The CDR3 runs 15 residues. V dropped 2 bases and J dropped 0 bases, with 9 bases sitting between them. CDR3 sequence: CASSFDRSSYNEQFF. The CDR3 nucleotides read TGTGCCAGCAGCTTCGACAGAAGCTCCTACAATGAGCAGTTCTTC.

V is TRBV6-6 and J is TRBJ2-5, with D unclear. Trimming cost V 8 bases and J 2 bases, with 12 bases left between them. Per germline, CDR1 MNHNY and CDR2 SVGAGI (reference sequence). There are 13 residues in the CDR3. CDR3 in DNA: TGTGCCAGCGGGAATGGGCCTCAAGAGACCCAGTACTTC. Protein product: CASGNGPQETQYF.

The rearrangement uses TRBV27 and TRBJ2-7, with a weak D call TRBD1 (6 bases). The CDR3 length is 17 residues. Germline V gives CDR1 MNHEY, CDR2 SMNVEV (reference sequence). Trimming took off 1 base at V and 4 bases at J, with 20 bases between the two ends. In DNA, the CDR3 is TGTGCCAGCAGTTTATTCCAAACGACAGGCACCCCGTACGAGCAGTACTTC. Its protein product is CASSLFQTTGTPYEQYF.

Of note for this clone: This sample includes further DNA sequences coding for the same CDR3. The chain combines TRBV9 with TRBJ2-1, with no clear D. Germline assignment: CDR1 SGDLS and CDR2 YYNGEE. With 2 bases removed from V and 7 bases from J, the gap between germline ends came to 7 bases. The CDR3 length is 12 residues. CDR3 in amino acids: CASSVSGNEQFF. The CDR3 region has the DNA TGTGCCAGCAGCGTTTCAGGAAATGAGCAGTTCTTC.

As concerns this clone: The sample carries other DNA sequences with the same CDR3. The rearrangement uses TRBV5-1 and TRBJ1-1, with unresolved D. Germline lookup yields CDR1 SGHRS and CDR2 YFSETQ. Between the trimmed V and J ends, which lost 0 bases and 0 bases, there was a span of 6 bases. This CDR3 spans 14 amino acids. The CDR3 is CASSLVGLNTEAFF. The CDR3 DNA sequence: TGCGCCAGCAGCTTGGTGGGCCTGAACACTGAAGCTTTCTTT.